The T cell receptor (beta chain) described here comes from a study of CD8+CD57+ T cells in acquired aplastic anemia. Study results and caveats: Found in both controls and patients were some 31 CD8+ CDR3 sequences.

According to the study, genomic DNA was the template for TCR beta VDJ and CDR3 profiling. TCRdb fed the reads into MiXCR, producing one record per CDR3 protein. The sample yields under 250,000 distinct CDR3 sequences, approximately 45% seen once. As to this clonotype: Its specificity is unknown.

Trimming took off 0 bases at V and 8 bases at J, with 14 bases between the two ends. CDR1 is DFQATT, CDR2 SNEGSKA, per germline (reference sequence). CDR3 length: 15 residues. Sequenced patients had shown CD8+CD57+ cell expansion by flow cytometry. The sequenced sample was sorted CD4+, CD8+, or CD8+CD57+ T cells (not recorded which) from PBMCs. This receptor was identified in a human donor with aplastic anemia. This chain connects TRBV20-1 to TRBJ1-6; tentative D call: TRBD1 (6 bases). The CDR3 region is CSARDPGRGHSPLHF. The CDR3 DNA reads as TGCAGTGCTAGAGACCCGGGACGGGGGCATTCACCCCTCCACTTT.